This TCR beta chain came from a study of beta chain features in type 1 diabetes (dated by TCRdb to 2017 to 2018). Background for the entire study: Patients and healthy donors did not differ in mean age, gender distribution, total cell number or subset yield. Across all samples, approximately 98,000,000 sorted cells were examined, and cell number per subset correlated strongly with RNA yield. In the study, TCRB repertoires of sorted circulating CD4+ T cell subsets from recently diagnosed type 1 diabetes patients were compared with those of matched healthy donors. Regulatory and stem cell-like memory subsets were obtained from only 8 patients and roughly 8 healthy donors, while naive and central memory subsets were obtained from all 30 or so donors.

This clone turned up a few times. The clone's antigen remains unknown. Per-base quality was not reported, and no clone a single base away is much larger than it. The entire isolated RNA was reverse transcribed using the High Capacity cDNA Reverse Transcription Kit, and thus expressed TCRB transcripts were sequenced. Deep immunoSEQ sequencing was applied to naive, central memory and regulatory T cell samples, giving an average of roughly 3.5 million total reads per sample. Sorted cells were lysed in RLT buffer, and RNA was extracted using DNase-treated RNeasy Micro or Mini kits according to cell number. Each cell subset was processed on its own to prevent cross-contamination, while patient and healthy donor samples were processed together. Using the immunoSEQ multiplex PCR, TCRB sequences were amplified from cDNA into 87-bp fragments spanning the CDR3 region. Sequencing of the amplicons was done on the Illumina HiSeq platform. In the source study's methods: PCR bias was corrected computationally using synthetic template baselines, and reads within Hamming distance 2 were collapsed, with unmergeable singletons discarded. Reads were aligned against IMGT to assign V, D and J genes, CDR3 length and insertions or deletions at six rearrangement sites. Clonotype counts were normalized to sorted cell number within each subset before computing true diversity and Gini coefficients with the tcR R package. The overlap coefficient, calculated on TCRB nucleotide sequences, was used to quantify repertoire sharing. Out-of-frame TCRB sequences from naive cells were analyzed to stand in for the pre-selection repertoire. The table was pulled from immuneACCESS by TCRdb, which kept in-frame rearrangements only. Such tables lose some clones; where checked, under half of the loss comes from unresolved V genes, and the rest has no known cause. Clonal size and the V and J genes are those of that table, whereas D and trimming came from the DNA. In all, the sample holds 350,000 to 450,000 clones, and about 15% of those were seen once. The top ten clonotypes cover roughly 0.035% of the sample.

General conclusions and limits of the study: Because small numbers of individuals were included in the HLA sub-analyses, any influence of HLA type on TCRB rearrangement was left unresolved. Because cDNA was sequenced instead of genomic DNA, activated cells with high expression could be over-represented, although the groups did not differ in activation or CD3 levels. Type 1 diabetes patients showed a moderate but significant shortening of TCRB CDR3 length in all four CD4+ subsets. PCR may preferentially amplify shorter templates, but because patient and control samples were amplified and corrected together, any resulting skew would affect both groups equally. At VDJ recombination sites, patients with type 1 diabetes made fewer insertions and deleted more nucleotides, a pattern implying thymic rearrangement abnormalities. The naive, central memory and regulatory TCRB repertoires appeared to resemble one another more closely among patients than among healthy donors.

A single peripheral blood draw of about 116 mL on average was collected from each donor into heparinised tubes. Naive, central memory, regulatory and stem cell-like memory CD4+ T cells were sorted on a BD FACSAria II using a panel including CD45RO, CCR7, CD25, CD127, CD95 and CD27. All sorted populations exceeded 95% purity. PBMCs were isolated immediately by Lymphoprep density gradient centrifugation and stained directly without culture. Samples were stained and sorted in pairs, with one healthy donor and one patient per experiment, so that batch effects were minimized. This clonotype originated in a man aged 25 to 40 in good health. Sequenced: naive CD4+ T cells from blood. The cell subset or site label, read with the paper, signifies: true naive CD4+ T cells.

CDR3 region: CASTPGREISNEQFF. The bases are TGTGCCAGCACCCCCGGGAGGGAGATATCGAATGAGCAGTTCTTC. The rearranged segments are TRBV9 and TRBJ2-1; 8 bases in the junction line up with TRBD2. V lost 6 bases and J lost 7 bases, and the count of bases not matched to a germline gene is 12. There are 15 amino acids in the CDR3, from cysteine to phenylalanine inclusive. Of all the DNA, just the CDR3 is kept, 45 bases in frame from base 1. CDR1 and CDR2 (SGDLS, YYNGEE) derive from the germline V gene.